A single sample is the source of the 23 T cell receptor beta chains below, sequenced in a study of cytomegalovirus exposure and HLA in healthy donors. It was with 60 Vbeta and 13 Jbeta primers that the PCR ran. Libraries were prepared by immunoSEQ multiplex PCR; TCRdb keeps only in-frame clonotypes and omits some of them. This sample has about 180,000 clones; 80% occur once, and the top ten carry about 1.4%. The sequencing input was PBMCs. The receptors here all came from a girl between 10 and 17 years old in good health and CMV-seropositive.

In DNA form, the CDR3 reads TGTGCCAGCAGCGTAGGGACTAGCGGGAGGGCTAGGGAGACCCAGTACTTC. Residues: CASSVGTSGRARETQYF. The chain links TRBV9 to TRBJ2-5, with 15 bases that match TRBD2. The J segment lost 5 bases and the V segment lost 0 bases, leaving 5 bases of the junction unmatched. Germline lookup yields CDR1 SGDLS and CDR2 YYNGEE. The CDR3 sequence is 17 residues long.

The chain is built from TRBV5-1 and TRBJ2-1; maybe TRBD2 (6 bases). The germline gives CDR1 SGHRS, CDR2 YFSETQ. The CDR3 is 15 amino acids. V was pared by 4 bases and J by 8 bases, with 19 bases between. CDR3 nucleotides: TGCGCCAGCAGCCCCGCCGGGAGTAGGACTTATGAGCAGTTCTTC. This sequence encodes CASSPAGSRTYEQFF.

The J gene is TRBJ1-1, the V gene TRBV6-5; D may be TRBD1 (6 bases). V was clipped by 6 bases and J by 7 bases, with 12 bases between them. Germline V gene lookup returns CDR1 MNHEY and CDR2 SVGAGI. The CDR3 runs to 12 residues. The CDR3 DNA sequence: TGTGCCAGCAGGCGGGGGGCCGATGAAGCTTTCTTT. Translated: CASRRGADEAFF.

This chain connects TRBV15 to TRBJ2-1; TRBD2 matches at 13 bases. This CDR3 region has 19 residues. The germline gives CDR1 LNHNV, CDR2 YYDKDF (reference sequence). V lost 0 bases to trimming and J lost 9 bases; unmatched junction nucleotides: 14. CDR3 in DNA: TGTGCCACCAGCAGAGATGTGGGACTAGCGGGGAGACGGGGACTTGAGCAGTTCTTC. This gives the protein CATSRDVGLAGRRGLEQFF.

The V and J genes are TRBV7-6 and TRBJ2-2; 11 nucleotides align to TRBD2. Germline assignment: CDR1 SGHVS and CDR2 FNYEAQ. V lost 6 bases, J lost 6 bases, and 9 bases stayed unmatched. CDR3 size: 16 residues. CDR3 amino acids: CASSSDSGRASGELFF. As DNA, the CDR3 is TGTGCCAGCAGTTCCGATAGCGGGAGGGCCTCCGGGGAGCTGTTTTTT. The whole variable domain, remainder taken from reference TRBV7-6 and TRBJ2-2, is GAGVSQSPRYKVTKRGQDVALRCDPISGHVSLYWYRQALGQGPEFLTYFNYEAQQDKSGLPNDRFSAERPEGSISTLTIQRTEQRDSAMYRCASSSDSGRASGELFFGEGSRLTVL.

The V gene is TRBV5-6, the J gene TRBJ2-3; 7 positions agree with TRBD1. The junction had 8 bases not matched to a gene; V was cut back by 5 bases and J by 2 bases. This CDR3 has 15 amino acids. Germline CDR1 is SGHDT and CDR2 is YYEEEE. This CDR3 reads CASSYDRVPTDTQYF. The CDR3 nucleotides read TGTGCCAGCAGTTACGACAGGGTCCCCACAGATACGCAGTATTTT. Based on the CDR3 plus reference TRBV5-6 and TRBJ2-3, the full variable domain is DAGVTQSPTHLIKTRGQQVTLRCSPKSGHDTVSWYQQALGQGPQFIFQYYEEEERQRGNFPDRFSGHQFPNYSSELNVNALLLGDSALYLCASSYDRVPTDTQYFGPGTRLTVL.

The rearrangement uses TRBV27 and TRBJ2-1; possibly TRBD1 for D (6 bases). V was cut by 5 bases and J by 0 bases, with 20 bases left in between. Germline V lookup: CDR1 MNHEY, CDR2 SMNVEV (reference sequence). This CDR3 has 18 amino acids. The CDR3 protein is CASSPRGQLMSSYNEQFF. The CDR3 DNA sequence: TGTGCCAGCAGTCCCCGCGGACAGCTAATGAGCTCCTACAATGAGCAGTTCTTC.

J is TRBJ2-5 and V is TRBV9; possible D gene TRBD2, 5 bases. CDR3 length: 15 residues. Germline loops: CDR1 SGDLS, CDR2 YYNGEE. V was clipped by 0 bases and J by 1 base, with 10 bases between them. DNA for the CDR3: TGTGCCAGCAGCGTAGATGGTGGACTCCAAGAGACCCAGTACTTC. Translation: CASSVDGGLQETQYF. Combining the CDR3 with reference TRBV9 and TRBJ2-5 gives the whole variable domain DSGVTQTPKHLITATGQRVTLRCSPRSGDLSVYWYQQSLDQGLQFLIQYYNGEERAKGNILERFSAQQFPDLHSELNLSSLELGDSALYFCASSVDGGLQETQYFGPGTRLLVL.

This clone appeared a few times. V gene TRBV6-6 combines with J gene TRBJ1-1, with TRBD1 identical over 9 bases. J lost 7 bases, V lost 5 bases, and 5 bases had no gene match. This CDR3 spans 13 amino acids. Germline values: CDR1 MNHNY, CDR2 SVGAGI (reference sequence). Here the CDR3 reads CASSPDRGYEAFF. The CDR3 DNA reads TGTGCCAGCAGTCCGGACAGGGGATATGAAGCTTTCTTT.

The rearrangement links TRBV11-2 to TRBJ2-5; 8 bases map to TRBD2. Germline V gene sequence: CDR1 SGHAT, CDR2 FQNNGV. There are 18 residues in the CDR3. Trimming took 1 base from V and 2 from J; bases not matched to a gene: 12. CDR3 in amino acids: CASSLGVAGHQKQETQYF. The CDR3 region has the DNA TGTGCCAGCAGCTTAGGGGTAGCGGGGCACCAAAAACAAGAGACCCAGTACTTC.

This chain connects TRBV2 to TRBJ2-5, with 7 nucleotides matching TRBD2. This CDR3 is built from 13 residues. V shed 8 bases, J shed 4 bases, and the junction held 7 bases outside the gene matches. CDR1 and CDR2 from the germline V gene are SNHLY and FYNNEI. This CDR3 is CASQSGTRETQYF. CDR3 in DNA: TGTGCCAGCCAAAGCGGGACGCGAGAGACCCAGTACTTC.

A single count supports this clone. The rearrangement joins TRBV27 to TRBJ1-2; no definite D call. Germline-derived CDR1 and CDR2 are MNHEY and SMNVEV (reference sequence). Trimming cost V 5 bases and J 0 bases, with 13 bases left between them. The CDR3 is 15 amino acids. CDR3 residues: CASSHQAGSNYGYTF. As DNA, the CDR3 is TGTGCCAGCAGTCACCAGGCGGGGTCTAACTATGGCTACACCTTC.

The chain carries TRBV7-2 and TRBJ2-1; 8 bases agree with TRBD2. CDR3 length equals 17 residues. CDR1 is SGHTA, CDR2 FQGNSA, per germline. The V gene end was trimmed by 3 bases and the J gene end by 7 bases; junction bases not matched to a gene: 14. CDR3 in amino acids: CASSFSPGRAMGNEQFF. The CDR3 DNA reads as TGTGCCAGCAGCTTCTCCCCCGGGAGGGCCATGGGGAATGAGCAGTTCTTC.

The chain is built from TRBV4-2 and TRBJ2-2; possibly TRBD1 for D (6 bases). Germline values: CDR1 LGHNA, CDR2 YNFKEQ. Trimming took off 2 bases at V and 3 bases at J, with 10 bases between the two ends. The CDR3 length is 15 residues. For the CDR3, the DNA is TGTGCCAGCAGCCAAATACAGGGTGACACCGGGGAGCTGTTTTTT. Amino acids: CASSQIQGDTGELFF.

The chain couples TRBV29-1 to TRBJ2-3, with TRBD2 identical over 9 bases. Germline loops: CDR1 SQVTM, CDR2 ANQGSEA. Unmatched junction bases numbered 7, after V lost 8 bases and J lost 7 bases. There are 12 residues in the CDR3. CDR3 nucleotides: TGCAGCCAAGAGGCGGGAGGGAATACGCAGTATTTT. Residues: CSQEAGGNTQYF.

This clone occurred once. An end of the junction differs from the germline gene, which may be a read error. The chain combines TRBV5-4 with TRBJ2-3; TRBD2 is a possible D gene (6 bases). Germline CDR1 SGHNT, CDR2 YYREEE (reference sequence). The CDR3 is 17 amino acids. The CDR3, as DNA: TGTGCCAGCACCTTGCGGCCGGGGGTACTCGGTACAGATACGCAGTATTTT. Protein product: CASTLRPGVLGTDTQYF. The whole variable domain, remainder taken from reference TRBV5-4 and TRBJ2-3, is ETGVTQSPTHLIKTRGQQVTLRCSSQSGHNTVSWYQQALGQGPQFIFQYYREEENGRGNFPPRFSGLQFPNYSSELNVNALELDDSALYLCASTLRPGVLGTDTQYFGPGTRLTVL.

The sample holds a few counts of this clone. In DNA form, the CDR3 reads TGTGCCAGCAGCTCGGAAATCCTGCGGGAAGCCTACAATGAGCAGTTCTTC. This sequence encodes CASSSEILREAYNEQFF. The chain combines TRBV5-6 with TRBJ2-1; weak D call: TRBD2 (6 bases). V was clipped by 3 bases and J by 2 bases, with 18 bases between them. The germline gives CDR1 SGHDT, CDR2 YYEEEE. The CDR3 sequence is 17 residues long.

This clone is termed medium-sized. The chain joins TRBV6-1 to TRBJ2-7, with a weak D call TRBD2 (6 bases). Trimming cost V 2 bases and J 2 bases, with 16 bases left between them. Germline loops: CDR1 MNHNS, CDR2 SASEGT. CDR3 size: 16 residues. CDR3 loop: CASSEYGRGKTYEQYF. For the CDR3, the DNA is TGTGCCAGCAGTGAATATGGGCGGGGCAAGACCTACGAGCAGTACTTC.

This clone occurred a few times. The chain links TRBV5-1 to TRBJ2-1, with a weak D call TRBD2 (5 bases). Trimming shortened V by 4 bases and J by 3 bases, and 11 bases separated the two germline ends. This CDR3 has 14 residues. Germline loops: CDR1 SGHRS, CDR2 YFSETQ. This CDR3 reads CASSPSGNYNEQFF. The CDR3 DNA sequence: TGCGCCAGCAGCCCTTCCGGGAACTACAATGAGCAGTTCTTC.

This clone was counted a few times. The chain couples TRBV5-1 to TRBJ2-7; 10 bases fit TRBD2. Trimming cost V 1 base and J 2 bases; bases outside gene matches: 9. The CDR3 totals 17 residues. Germline CDR1 reads SGHRS; CDR2 reads YFSETQ. The CDR3 region has the DNA TGCGCCAGCAGCTTGTTTCCTAGCGGGAGCTATGCCTACGAGCAGTACTTC. Protein: CASSLFPSGSYAYEQYF.

The rearrangement links TRBV11-3 to TRBJ2-2, with TRBD1 as a possible D gene (6 bases). The CDR3 length is 14 residues. Germline-derived CDR1 and CDR2 are SGHNT and YENEEA. V shed 4 bases and J shed 5 bases, with 11 bases lying between them. CDR3 sequence reads: CASSSVTGTGELFF. Written as DNA, the CDR3 is TGTGCCAGCAGCTCCGTAACAGGGACCGGGGAGCTGTTTTTT.

The rearrangement joins TRBV5-4 to TRBJ2-3; unclear D gene. The CDR3 loop spans 15 amino acids. V gave up 2 bases and J gave up 2 bases, with 12 bases separating them. The V gene's germline CDR1 is SGHNT and CDR2 YYREEE (reference sequence). CDR3 in amino acids: CASSFGGIYTDTQYF. As DNA, the CDR3 is TGTGCCAGCAGCTTTGGCGGTATTTACACAGATACGCAGTATTTT.

The chain recombines TRBV10-3 with TRBJ1-1, with TRBD1 as a possible D gene (5 bases). Trimming cost V 3 bases and J 4 bases, with 21 bases left between them. This CDR3 has 17 residues. Germline loops: CDR1 ENHRY, CDR2 SYGVKD. The CDR3 loop is CAISDPVLKAGGTEAFF. The CDR3 DNA reads as TGTGCCATCAGTGATCCGGTCCTCAAGGCGGGGGGCACTGAAGCTTTCTTT.